The 27 T cell receptor beta chains in this list originate from one sample, sequenced in a study of early T cells in non-severe SARS-CoV-2 infection. Each CDR3 protein gets one entry after TCRdb re-called the 5' RACE reads with MiXCR. The top ten clones hold under 6.5% of a sample with about 64,000 distinct CDR3 sequences, around 4.7% of them seen once. The sample taken for sequencing was whole blood. These receptors were collected from an adult who was a healthcare worker with PCR-confirmed SARS-CoV-2 infection or an uninfected control (not recorded which).

This clonotype was detected ten times or more. The chain couples TRBV29-1 to TRBJ1-2; D perhaps matches TRBD1 (5 bases). The V end lost 4 bases, the J end lost 3 bases, and 15 bases lay between the germline ends. CDR1 and CDR2 (germline): SQVTM, ANQGSEA. The CDR3 is 14 amino acids. The chain's CDR3 is CSVGRGGYDYGYTF. The DNA of the CDR3 is TGCAGCGTTGGCCGTGGGGGGTATGACTATGGCTACACCTTC. Full variable domain (rest looked up from reference TRBV29-1 and TRBJ1-2): SAVISQKPSRDICQRGTSLTIQCQVDSQVTMMFWYRQQPGQSLTLIATANQGSEATYESGFVIDKFPISRPNLTFSTLTVSNMSPEDSSIYLCSVGRGGYDYGYTFGSGTRLTVV.

In this sample, this clonotype turned up a few times. The rearrangement links TRBV5-5 to TRBJ2-1; TRBD2 matches at 8 bases. The CDR3 is 13 residues long. The V segment lost 4 bases and the J segment 4 bases; nucleotides outside the gene matches: 1. Germline values: CDR1 SGHKS, CDR2 YYEKEE (reference sequence). The CDR3 DNA is TGTGCCAGCAGCCCGGGGGGGTACAATGAGCAGTTCTTC. Residues: CASSPGGYNEQFF.

This clonotype came up a few times. The V call is TRBV7-8, the J call TRBJ1-1; D is unclear. V shed 0 bases and J shed 7 bases, with 9 bases lying between them. The CDR3 has 13 residues. CDR1 and CDR2 (germline): SGHVS, FQNEAQ. CDR3 nucleotides: TGTGCCAGCAGCTTAGCTAGGGTGGATGAAGCTTTCTTT. This translates into CASSLARVDEAFF.

This clonotype was detected many times. The V call is TRBV2, the J call TRBJ2-3; D is perhaps TRBD2 (5 bases). Germline loops: CDR1 SNHLY, CDR2 FYNNEI. The CDR3 runs to 15 residues. V lost 3 bases to trimming and J lost 6 bases, with 16 bases between them. CDR3: CASSDEGRLMDTQYF. The CDR3 DNA sequence: TGTGCCAGCAGTGATGAGGGCAGGTTGATGGATACGCAGTATTTT.

This clonotype was counted a few times. The chain employs TRBV20-1 and TRBJ2-4; 9 bases are a match to TRBD2. CDR1 is DFQATT, CDR2 SNEGSKA, per germline (reference sequence). The CDR3 is 15 amino acids. After removal of 6 bases from V and 6 bases from J, the junction contained 12 bases not matched to a gene. Here the CDR3 DNA reads TGCAGTGCCCAGGGCGCGGGAGGGCAGCTAAACATTCAGTACTTC. Encoded protein: CSAQGAGGQLNIQYF.

The rearrangement uses TRBV27 and TRBJ2-1, with a tentative D call TRBD1 (6 bases). V lost 9 bases to trimming and J lost 3 bases, with 12 bases between them. This CDR3 spans 13 amino acids. Germline CDR1 is MNHEY and CDR2 is SMNVEV (reference sequence). In DNA, the CDR3 is TGTGCCAGTTCTCAGGGGTACTACAATGAGCAGTTCTTC. Encoded protein: CASSQGYYNEQFF.

The table lists this clonotype with many counts. The chain links TRBV11-2 to TRBJ2-4, with TRBD1 identical over 7 bases. V gave up 5 bases and J gave up 1 base; unmatched junction bases: 11. The CDR3 loop spans 17 amino acids. Germline V lookup: CDR1 SGHAT, CDR2 FQNNGV. The CDR3 nucleotides are TGTGCCAGCAGCCGAGACAGGGATCTGGTGGCCAAAAACATTCAGTACTTC. This codes for CASSRDRDLVAKNIQYF.

This clonotype was found a few times. The V call is TRBV12-3 or TRBV12-4, the J call TRBJ1-1; D may be TRBD1 (5 bases). This CDR3 is 15 amino acids long. Trimming cost V 6 bases and J 0 bases, with 14 bases left between them. The CDR3 here is CASSRVDSLNTEAFF. The DNA for the CDR3 is TGTGCCAGCAGCCGAGTTGACAGCCTGAACACTGAAGCTTTCTTT.

This clonotype was found many times. The chain uses TRBV6-2 or TRBV6-3 and TRBJ2-7, with D perhaps matching TRBD1 (5 bases). The CDR3 loop spans 14 amino acids. The V gene lost 2 bases and the J gene lost 3 bases, with 11 bases spanning the gap. Germline V gene data show CDR1 as MNHEY and CDR2 as SVGEGT. CDR3 region: CASSYGASYYEQYF. DNA for the CDR3: TGTGCCAGCAGTTACGGGGCCAGTTACTACGAGCAGTACTTC.

There are many counts of this clonotype. The CDR3 here is CASSQRGMTSGVSYEQYF. The CDR3 DNA follows: TGCGCCAGCAGCCAGAGAGGAATGACTAGCGGGGTTTCCTACGAGCAGTACTTC. The rearrangement joins TRBV4-1 to TRBJ2-7; 11 nucleotides align to TRBD2. Trimming took 3 bases from V and 1 from J; bases not matched to a gene: 11. Germline lookup yields CDR1 MGHRA and CDR2 YSYEKL. This CDR3 spans 18 amino acids.

This clonotype has at least ten counts. The rearrangement uses TRBV29-1 and TRBJ1-5; D perhaps matches TRBD1 (6 bases). Germline V gene lookup returns CDR1 SQVTM and CDR2 ANQGSEA. Trimming cost V 6 bases and J 3 bases, with 12 bases left between them. The CDR3 is 13 residues long. CDR3 amino acids: CSVEAGDNQPQHF. The CDR3 nucleotides are TGCAGCGTGGAGGCAGGGGACAATCAGCCCCAGCATTTT.

At least ten counts were recorded for this clonotype. The V and J genes are TRBV9 and TRBJ2-3; no clear D. The CDR3 loop spans 14 amino acids. Trimming left V 3 bases short and J 6 bases short, with 14 bases between. CDR1 and CDR2 from the germline V gene are SGDLS and YYNGEE. The CDR3 region is CASSEGPNRDTQYF. CDR3 bases: TGTGCCAGCAGCGAAGGCCCTAACCGTGATACGCAGTATTTT. Combining the CDR3 with reference TRBV9 and TRBJ2-3 gives the whole variable domain DSGVTQTPKHLITATGQRVTLRCSPRSGDLSVYWYQQSLDQGLQFLIQYYNGEERAKGNILERFSAQQFPDLHSELNLSSLELGDSALYFCASSEGPNRDTQYFGPGTRLTVL.

CDR3 sequence: CSARSGGTTDTQYF. DNA of the CDR3: TGCAGTGCTAGAAGCGGGGGGACTACAGATACGCAGTATTTT. The V and J genes are TRBV20-1 and TRBJ2-3; 9 bases agree with TRBD2. Germline lookup yields CDR1 DFQATT and CDR2 SNEGSKA (reference sequence). J gave up 3 bases and V 2 bases, and 3 bases lay outside the gene matches. This CDR3 spans 14 amino acids.

This clonotype was recorded many times. The gene calls are TRBV6-2 or TRBV6-3 and TRBJ1-1; D gene ambiguous. The CDR3 totals 16 residues. Germline loops: CDR1 MNHEY, CDR2 SVGEGT. Trimming removed 0 bases from V and 0 bases from J, with 11 bases in between. CDR3 sequence: CASSYSKLSMNTEAFF. In DNA, the CDR3 is TGTGCCAGCAGTTACTCGAAACTGAGTATGAACACTGAAGCTTTCTTT.

This clonotype was found a few times. The chain links TRBV7-8 to TRBJ1-1; 8 nucleotides match TRBD1. This CDR3 is built from 20 residues. The junction had 21 bases not matched to a gene; V was cut back by 2 bases and J by 4 bases. Per the germline V gene, CDR1 is SGHVS and CDR2 is FQNEAQ. This CDR3 is CASSLRPAGSGRGPSTEAFF. CDR3 coding DNA: TGTGCCAGCAGCTTACGGCCCGCCGGAAGTGGCAGGGGGCCATCCACTGAAGCTTTCTTT. Based on the CDR3 plus reference TRBV7-8 and TRBJ1-1, the full variable domain is GAGVSQSPRYKVAKRGQDVALRCDPISGHVSLFWYQQALGQGPEFLTYFQNEAQLDKSGLPSDRFFAERPEGSVSTLKIQRTQQEDSAVYLCASSLRPAGSGRGPSTEAFFGQGTRLTVV.

There are a few counts of this clonotype. The V and J genes are TRBV28 and TRBJ2-7; D might be TRBD1 (6 bases). CDR1 is MDHEN and CDR2 is SYDVKM in the germline V gene. This CDR3 spans 14 amino acids. Trimming removed 6 bases at V and 0 bases at J, with 12 bases between. The CDR3 DNA sequence: TGTGCCAGCAGAAGGACAGTGGACTCCTACGAGCAGTACTTC. It encodes CASRRTVDSYEQYF.

There are a few counts of this clonotype. The J gene is TRBJ1-1, the V gene TRBV9; D is unclear. The CDR3 covers 14 residues. V lost 4 bases to trimming and J lost 3 bases, with 13 bases between them. CDR1 SGDLS and CDR2 YYNGEE come from the germline V gene. The CDR3 nucleotides read TGTGCCAGCAGCCCTCCGGGAGTTGACACTGAAGCTTTCTTT. This encodes CASSPPGVDTEAFF.

This clonotype was recorded many times. The chain combines TRBV29-1 with TRBJ2-4, with unresolved D. The V end lost 4 bases, the J end lost 0 bases, and 7 bases lay between the germline ends. The CDR3 contains 13 residues. CDR1 is SQVTM, CDR2 ANQGSEA, per germline. This chain's CDR3 is CSVVVLAKNIQYF. As DNA, the CDR3 is TGCAGCGTTGTAGTTTTAGCCAAAAACATTCAGTACTTC.

The rearrangement uses TRBV4-2 and TRBJ1-1; no definite D call. The germline V gene encodes CDR1 LGHNA and CDR2 YNFKEQ. V lost 0 bases and J 1 base, leaving 6 bases between the germline ends. The CDR3 covers 14 residues. CDR3 in amino acids: CASSQDLGNTEAFF. CDR3 nucleotides: TGTGCCAGCAGCCAAGATCTGGGGAACACTGAAGCTTTCTTT.

This clonotype has just a few counts. The CDR3 bases are TGTGCCAGCAGCTCCCGACTAGCGGGGACTAGCACAGATACGCAGTATTTT. Translation gives CASSSRLAGTSTDTQYF. The chain carries TRBV7-2 and TRBJ2-3, with TRBD2 matching 11 bases. Per the germline V gene, CDR1 is SGHTA and CDR2 is FQGNSA. The CDR3 is 17 residues long. V shed 4 bases and J 0 bases; nucleotides not matched to a gene: 6.

This clonotype appeared many times. This chain links TRBV5-1 with TRBJ2-7; TRBD1 matches at 9 bases. The CDR3 is made up of 15 amino acids. CDR1 SGHRS and CDR2 YFSETQ come from the germline V gene. J gave up 3 bases and V 5 bases, and 9 bases lay outside the gene matches. The DNA for the CDR3 is TGCGCCAGCAGTCCCGGACAGGGGAGTGACTACGAGCAGTACTTC. Its protein product is CASSPGQGSDYEQYF.

The DNA of the CDR3 is TGTGCCAGCAGCCCGGACAGGGGGATCAGAGAGACCCAGTACTTC. Protein: CASSPDRGIRETQYF. This chain connects TRBV12-3 or TRBV12-4 to TRBJ2-5; 10 nucleotides agree with TRBD1. V dropped 6 bases and J dropped 4; count of bases not matched to a gene: 8. This CDR3 is built from 15 residues.

Points on this clonotype: A much more abundant neighbour one base away suggests this may be a read error. The chain links TRBV7-3 to TRBJ2-7; D may be TRBD1 (5 bases). CDR1 and CDR2 from the germline V gene are SGHTA and FQGTGA. This CDR3 has 13 amino acids. The DNA of the CDR3 is TGTACCAGCAGTCCAGGGATTTCCTACGAGCAGTACTTC. Translation gives CTSSPGISYEQYF.

This clonotype has at least ten counts. The rearrangement uses TRBV20-1 and TRBJ2-7; 7 bases match TRBD2. CDR3 length: 14 amino acids. Unmatched junction bases numbered 8, after V lost 6 bases and J lost 0 bases. Germline loops: CDR1 DFQATT, CDR2 SNEGSKA (reference sequence). CDR3 loop: CSAIAGSSSYEQYF. CDR3 in DNA: TGCAGTGCCATAGCGGGTTCGAGCTCCTACGAGCAGTACTTC.

The chain joins TRBV11-1 to TRBJ2-1; D is ambiguous. The V and J ends lost 1 base and 12 bases respectively, with 19 bases between them. This CDR3 comprises 15 residues. Germline CDR1 and CDR2: SGHAT and FQDESV (reference sequence). For the CDR3, the DNA is TGTGCCAGCAGCTTAGGAGGCATTGGCCGTATCGTGCAGTTCTTC. This translates into CASSLGGIGRIVQFF.

The J gene is TRBJ2-3, the V gene TRBV29-1; D possibly corresponds to TRBD2 (7 bases). V lost 0 bases, J lost 6 bases, and 13 bases lay in between. Germline assignment: CDR1 SQVTM and CDR2 ANQGSEA. The length of the CDR3 is 14 residues. The CDR3 nucleotides read TGCAGCGTTGAAGAGGGGGGGCGGTCGGATACGCAGTATTTT. Amino acid sequence: CSVEEGGRSDTQYF.

The rearrangement joins TRBV9 to TRBJ2-7; 10 bases are shared with TRBD1. Germline CDR1 reads SGDLS; CDR2 reads YYNGEE. The J segment lost 3 bases and the V segment lost 4 bases, leaving 7 bases of the junction unmatched. The CDR3 is made up of 15 amino acids. The CDR3 DNA reads TGTGCCAGCAGCCTTGGACAGGGGGGGTTCTACGAGCAGTACTTC. As protein: CASSLGQGGFYEQYF.